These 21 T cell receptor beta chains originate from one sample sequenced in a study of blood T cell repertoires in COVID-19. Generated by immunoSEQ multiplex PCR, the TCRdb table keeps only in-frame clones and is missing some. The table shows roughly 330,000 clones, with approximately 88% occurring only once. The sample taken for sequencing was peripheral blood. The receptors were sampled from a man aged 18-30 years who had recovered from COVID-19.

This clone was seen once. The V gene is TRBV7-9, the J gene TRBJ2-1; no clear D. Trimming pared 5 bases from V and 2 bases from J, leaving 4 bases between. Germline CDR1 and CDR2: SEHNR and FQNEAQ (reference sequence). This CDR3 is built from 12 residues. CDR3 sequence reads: CASSPTYNEQFF. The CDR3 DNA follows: TGTGCCAGCAGCCCTACCTACAATGAGCAGTTCTTC.

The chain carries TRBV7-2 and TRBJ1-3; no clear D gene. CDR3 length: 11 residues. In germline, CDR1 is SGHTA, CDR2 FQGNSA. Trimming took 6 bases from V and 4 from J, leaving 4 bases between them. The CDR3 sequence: CASRTGNTIYF. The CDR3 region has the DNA TGTGCCAGCAGGACAGGAAACACCATATATTTT.

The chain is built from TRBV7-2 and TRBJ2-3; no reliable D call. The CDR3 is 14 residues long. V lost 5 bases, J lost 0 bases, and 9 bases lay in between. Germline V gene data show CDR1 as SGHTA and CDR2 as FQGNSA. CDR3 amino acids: CASSKQSSTDTQYF. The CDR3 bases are TGTGCCAGCAGCAAACAATCTAGCACAGATACGCAGTATTTT. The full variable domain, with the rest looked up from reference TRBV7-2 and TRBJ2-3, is GAGVSQSPSNKVTEKGKDVELRCDPISGHTALYWYRQSLGQGLEFLIYFQGNSAPDKSGLPSDRFSAERTGGSVSTLTIQRTQQEDSAVYLCASSKQSSTDTQYFGPGTRLTVL.

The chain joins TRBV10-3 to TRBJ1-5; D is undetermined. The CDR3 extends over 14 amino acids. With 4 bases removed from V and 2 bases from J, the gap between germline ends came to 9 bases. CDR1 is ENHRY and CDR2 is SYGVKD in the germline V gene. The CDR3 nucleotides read TGTGCCATCAGTGCCGGGTTCGGCAATCAGCCCCAGCATTTT. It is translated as CAISAGFGNQPQHF.

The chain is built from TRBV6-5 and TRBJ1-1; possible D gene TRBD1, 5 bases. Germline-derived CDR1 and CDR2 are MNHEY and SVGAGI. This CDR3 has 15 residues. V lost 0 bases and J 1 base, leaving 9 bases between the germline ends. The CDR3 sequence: CASSYSPGGNTEAFF. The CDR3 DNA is TGTGCCAGCAGTTACTCACCCGGGGGGAACACTGAAGCTTTCTTT.

CDR3: CASSEEGTRVYNEQFF. In DNA, the CDR3 is TGCGCCAGCAGTGAGGAGGGGACTAGAGTCTACAATGAGCAGTTCTTC. The chain links TRBV10-2 to TRBJ2-1; TRBD2 matches 8 bases. Looked up from germline, CDR1 is WSHSY and CDR2 is SAAADI. The CDR3 length is 16 residues. With 2 bases clipped from V and 3 bases from J, the junction kept 6 bases outside the gene matches.

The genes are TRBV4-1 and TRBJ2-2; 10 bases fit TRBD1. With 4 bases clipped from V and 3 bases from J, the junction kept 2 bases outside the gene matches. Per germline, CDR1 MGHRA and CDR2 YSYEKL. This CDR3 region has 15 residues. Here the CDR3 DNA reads TGCGCCAGCAGCCCGACAGGGGGCTACACCGGGGAGCTGTTTTTT. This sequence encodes CASSPTGGYTGELFF.

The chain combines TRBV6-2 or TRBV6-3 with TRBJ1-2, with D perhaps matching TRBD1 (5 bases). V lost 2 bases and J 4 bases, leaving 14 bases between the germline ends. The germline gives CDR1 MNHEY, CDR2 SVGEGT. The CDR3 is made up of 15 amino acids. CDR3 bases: TGTGCCAGCAGTTACAGGTGCCCTGGGGCCTATGGCTACACCTTC. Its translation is CASSYRCPGAYGYTF.

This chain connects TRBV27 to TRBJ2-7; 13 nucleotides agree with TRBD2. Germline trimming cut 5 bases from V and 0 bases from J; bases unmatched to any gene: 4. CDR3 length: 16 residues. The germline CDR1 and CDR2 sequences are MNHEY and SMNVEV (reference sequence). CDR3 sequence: CASSQGLAGASYEQYF. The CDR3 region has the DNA TGTGCCAGCAGTCAAGGACTAGCGGGGGCCTCCTACGAGCAGTACTTC.

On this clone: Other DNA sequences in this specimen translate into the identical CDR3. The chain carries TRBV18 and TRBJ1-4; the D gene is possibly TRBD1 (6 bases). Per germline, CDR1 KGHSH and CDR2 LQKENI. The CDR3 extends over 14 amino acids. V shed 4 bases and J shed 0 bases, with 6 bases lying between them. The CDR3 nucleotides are TGTGCCAGCTCACAGGGGGCAACTAATGAAAAACTGTTTTTT. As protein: CASSQGATNEKLFF.

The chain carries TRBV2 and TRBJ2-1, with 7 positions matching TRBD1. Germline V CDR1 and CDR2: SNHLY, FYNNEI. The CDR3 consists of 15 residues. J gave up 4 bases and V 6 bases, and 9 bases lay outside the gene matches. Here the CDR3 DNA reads TGTGCCAGCAGCAGCCGGGACAGTTTATACAATGAGCAGTTCTTC. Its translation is CASSSRDSLYNEQFF.

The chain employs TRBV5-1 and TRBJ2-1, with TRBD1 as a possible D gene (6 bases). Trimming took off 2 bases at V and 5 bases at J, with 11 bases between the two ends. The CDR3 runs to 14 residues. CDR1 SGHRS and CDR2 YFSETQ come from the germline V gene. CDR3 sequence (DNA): TGCGCCAGCAGCTTCAGGGGTGAAAACAATGAGCAGTTCTTC. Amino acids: CASSFRGENNEQFF.

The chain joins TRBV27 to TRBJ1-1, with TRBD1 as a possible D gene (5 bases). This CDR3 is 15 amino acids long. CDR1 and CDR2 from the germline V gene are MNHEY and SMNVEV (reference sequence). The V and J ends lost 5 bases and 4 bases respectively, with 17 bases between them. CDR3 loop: CASSPQGVISTEAFF. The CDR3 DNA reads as TGTGCCAGCAGTCCCCAGGGTGTAATAAGCACTGAAGCTTTCTTT.

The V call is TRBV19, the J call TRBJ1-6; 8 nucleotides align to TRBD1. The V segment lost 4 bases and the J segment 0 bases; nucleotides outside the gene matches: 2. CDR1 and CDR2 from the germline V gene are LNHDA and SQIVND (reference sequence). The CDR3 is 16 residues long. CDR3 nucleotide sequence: TGTGCCAGTAGTACAGGGGGCGGCTCCTATAATTCACCCCTCCACTTT. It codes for CASSTGGGSYNSPLHF. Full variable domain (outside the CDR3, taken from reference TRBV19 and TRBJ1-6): DGGITQSPKYLFRKEGQNVTLSCEQNLNHDAMYWYRQDPGQGLRLIYYSQIVNDFQKGDIAEGYSVSREKKESFPLTVTSAQKNPTAFYLCASSTGGGSYNSPLHFGNGTRLTVT.

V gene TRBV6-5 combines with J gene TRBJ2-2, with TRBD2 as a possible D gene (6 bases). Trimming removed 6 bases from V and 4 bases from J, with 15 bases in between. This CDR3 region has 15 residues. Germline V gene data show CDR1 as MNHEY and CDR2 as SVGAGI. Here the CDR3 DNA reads TGTGCCAGCAGGCCCGGACGGGAGAGCACCGGGGAGCTGTTTTTT. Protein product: CASRPGRESTGELFF.

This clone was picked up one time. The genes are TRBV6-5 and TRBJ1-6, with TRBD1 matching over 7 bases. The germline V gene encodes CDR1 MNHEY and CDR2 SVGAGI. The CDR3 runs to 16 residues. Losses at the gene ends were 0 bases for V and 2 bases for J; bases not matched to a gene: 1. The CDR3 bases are TGTGCCAGCAGTTACTCGACAGGGCCCTATAATTCACCCCTCCACTTT. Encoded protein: CASSYSTGPYNSPLHF.

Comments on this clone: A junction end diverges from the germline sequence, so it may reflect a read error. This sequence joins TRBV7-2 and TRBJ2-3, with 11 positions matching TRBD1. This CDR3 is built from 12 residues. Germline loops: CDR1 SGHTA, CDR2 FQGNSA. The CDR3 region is CASSLEGTGGVF. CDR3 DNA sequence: TGTGCCAGCAGCTTAGAAGGGACAGGGGGTGTTTTT.

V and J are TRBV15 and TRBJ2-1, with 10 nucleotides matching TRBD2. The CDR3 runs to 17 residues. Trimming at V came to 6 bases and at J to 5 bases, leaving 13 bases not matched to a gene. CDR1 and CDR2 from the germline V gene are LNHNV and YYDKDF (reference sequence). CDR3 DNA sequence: TGTGCCACCAGTACTAGCGGGGCCCTTCAACGGCACAATGAGCAGTTCTTC. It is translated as CATSTSGALQRHNEQFF.

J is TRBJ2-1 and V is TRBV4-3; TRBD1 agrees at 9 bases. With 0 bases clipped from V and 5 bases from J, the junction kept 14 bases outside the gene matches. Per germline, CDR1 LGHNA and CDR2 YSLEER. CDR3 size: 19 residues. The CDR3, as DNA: TGCGCCAGCAGCCAAGACCCCCCCCCGGGACAGGGTTTTCACAATGAGCAGTTCTTC. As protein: CASSQDPPPGQGFHNEQFF.

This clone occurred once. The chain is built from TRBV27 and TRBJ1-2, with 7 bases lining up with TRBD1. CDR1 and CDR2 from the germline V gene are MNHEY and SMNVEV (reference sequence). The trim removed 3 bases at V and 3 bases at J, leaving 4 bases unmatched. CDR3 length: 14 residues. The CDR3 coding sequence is TGTGCCAGCAGTTTCGGAGGGGGCGACTATGGCTACACCTTC. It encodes CASSFGGGDYGYTF.

The CDR3 bases are TGCAGCGGTGCTGCAGGGGGACGAACTGAAGCTTTCTTT. Protein product: CSGAAGGRTEAFF. The chain uses TRBV29-1 and TRBJ1-1; 7 nucleotides align to TRBD1. Germline assignment: CDR1 SQVTM and CDR2 ANQGSEA. J was trimmed by 5 bases and V by 7 bases; bases with no gene match: 10. The CDR3 has 13 residues.